This T cell receptor beta chain was captured in a study of blood T cells in healthy people across ages. The authors ran a second PCR of about 6 to 11 cycles using a sample-barcoded 5' primer and a J-beta primer mix. Each cDNA molecule was tagged by a template-switch adaptor with 12 random nucleotides. MiXCR, run by TCRdb on the 5' RACE reads, gives a single entry per CDR3 protein. The table lists around 940,000 distinct CDR3 sequences, roughly 51% of them singletons. CDR3 length: 16 residues. J was trimmed by 2 bases and V by 1 base; bases with no gene match: 4. CDR1 and CDR2 (germline): SGHTA, FQGTGA.

This TCR was sampled from a woman aged 60 to 75 in good health. The chain is built from TRBV7-3 and TRBJ2-1; 8 bases map to TRBD2. The specimen was blood. The CDR3 sequence is CASSLSVLAAYNEQFF. The CDR3 bases are TGTGCCAGCAGCTTAAGTGTACTAGCGGCCTACAATGAGCAGTTCTTC.